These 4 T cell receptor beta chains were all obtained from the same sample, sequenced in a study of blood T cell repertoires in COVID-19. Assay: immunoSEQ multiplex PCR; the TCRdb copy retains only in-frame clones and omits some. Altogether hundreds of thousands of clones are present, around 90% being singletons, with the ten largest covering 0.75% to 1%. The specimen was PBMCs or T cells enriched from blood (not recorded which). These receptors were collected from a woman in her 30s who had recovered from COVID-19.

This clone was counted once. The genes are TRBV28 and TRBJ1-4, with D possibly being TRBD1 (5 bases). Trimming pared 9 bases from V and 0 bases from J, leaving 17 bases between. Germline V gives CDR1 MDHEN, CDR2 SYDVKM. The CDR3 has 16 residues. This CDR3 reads CASGVVRGSTNEKLFF. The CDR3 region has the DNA TGTGCCAGTGGAGTGGTTCGGGGGTCAACTAATGAAAAACTGTTTTTT.

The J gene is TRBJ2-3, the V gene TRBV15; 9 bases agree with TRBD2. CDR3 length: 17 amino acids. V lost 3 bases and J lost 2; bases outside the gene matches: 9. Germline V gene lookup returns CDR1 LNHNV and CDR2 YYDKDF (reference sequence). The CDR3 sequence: CATSSGAAGGYTDTQYF. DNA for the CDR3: TGTGCCACCAGCAGTGGGGCAGCGGGAGGCTACACAGATACGCAGTATTTT. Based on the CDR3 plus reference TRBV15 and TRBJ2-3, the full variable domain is DAMVIQNPRYQVTQFGKPVTLSCSQTLNHNVMYWYQQKSSQAPKLLFHYYDKDFNNEADTPDNFQSRRPNTSFCFLDIRSPGLGDTAMYLCATSSGAAGGYTDTQYFGPGTRLTVL.

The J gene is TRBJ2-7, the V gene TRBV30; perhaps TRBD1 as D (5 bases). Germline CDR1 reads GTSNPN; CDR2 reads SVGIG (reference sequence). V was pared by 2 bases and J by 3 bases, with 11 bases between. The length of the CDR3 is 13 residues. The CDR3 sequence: CAWSKGIHYEQYF. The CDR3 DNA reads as TGTGCCTGGAGTAAGGGGATACACTACGAGCAGTACTTC.

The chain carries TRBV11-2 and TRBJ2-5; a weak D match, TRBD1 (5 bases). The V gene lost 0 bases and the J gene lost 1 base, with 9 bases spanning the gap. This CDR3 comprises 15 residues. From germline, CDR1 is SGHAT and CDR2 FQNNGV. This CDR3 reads CASSLEPGSQETQYF. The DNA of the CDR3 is TGTGCCAGCAGCTTAGAACCAGGGTCCCAAGAGACCCAGTACTTC.